The T cell receptor (beta chain) described here comes from a study of T-cell reconstitution after alpha-beta-depleted transplantation in children. The study's findings and limits: A year had passed since transplant, and T-cell counts and diversity by then came mostly from newly produced T cells. Some patients showed high day-60 TCRbeta diversity, which derived from surviving recipient T cells and thymic progenitors. Reportedly, alpha-beta T cells present about two months post-transplant originated from several hundred expanded clones of graft origin.

Germline lookup yields CDR1 MNHEY and CDR2 SVGEGT. The CDR3 loop spans 16 amino acids. V lost 0 bases, J lost 3 bases, and 11 bases lay in between. This clonotype was detected only a few times. Its target is unknown. It was with unique molecular identifiers that the TCRbeta library was prepared. TCRdb redid the calling of the PCR reads with MiXCR, one entry per CDR3 protein. The sample contains about 1,000,000 distinct CDR3 sequences, roughly 29% of which appear only once. This TCR came from a boy under three years old who had a stem cell transplant for SCID, so the T cells may come from the graft donor. Here the sequenced sample was PBMCs, mostly from graft donor cells, taken 360 days after TCRalphabeta/CD19-depleted stem cell transplant. J is TRBJ2-2 and V is TRBV6-2 or TRBV6-3; D is perhaps TRBD1 (6 bases). CDR3 sequence (DNA): TGTGCCAGCAGTTACTCGTCGACAGGACACACCGGGGAGCTGTTTTTT. Amino acids: CASSYSSTGHTGELFF.